This is a list of T cell receptor beta chains from one sample in a study of long-term antiretroviral therapy in people with HIV. Assay: immunoSEQ multiplex PCR; the TCRdb copy retains only in-frame clones and omits some. The sample carries 25,000 to 35,000 clones, approximately 86% recorded once. The sample here was unsorted PBMCs, taken 0.8 years after starting antiretroviral therapy. The receptors here all came from a woman under 40 with HIV. Both conserved end residues are part of each CDR3. Fields, in order: V gene, D gene, J gene, CDR3 DNA, CDR3 protein. A D gene is named only where the DNA matches it firmly.

TRBV5-1	TRBD1	TRBJ1-1	TGCGCCAGCAGCCAGAATACAGGGGCGGGGACTGAAGCTTTCTTT	CASSQNTGAGTEAFF
TRBV7-6	-	TRBJ2-3	TGTGCCAGCAGCCGAAGCACAGATACGCAGTATTTT	CASSRSTDTQYF
TRBV5-1	TRBD1	TRBJ1-2	TGCGCCAGCAGCACAGGACAGGGGGAGGGCTATGGCTACACCTTC	CASSTGQGEGYGYTF
TRBV21-1	-	TRBJ2-7	TGTGCCAGCAGCACCCTGACTCTCCGGGGAGAACACGAGCAGTACTTC	CASSTLTLRGEHEQYF
TRBV15	TRBD1	TRBJ2-7	TGTGCCACCAGCAGATGGGACAGTTCCACCTACGAGCAGTACTTC	CATSRWDSSTYEQYF
TRBV28	-	TRBJ1-5	TGTGCCAGCAGTATCCTTGCGGGAGCCGGGCCCCAGCATTTT	CASSILAGAGPQHF
TRBV10-3	-	TRBJ2-5	TGTGCCATCAATGGGGACGGGAGACTCCAAGAGACCCAGTACTTC	CAINGDGRLQETQYF
TRBV9	TRBD2	TRBJ2-1	TGTGCCAGCAGCTCTAGCGGACTTTACAATGAGCAGTTCTTC	CASSSSGLYNEQFF
TRBV7-3	-	TRBJ2-5	TGTGCCAGCAGCATAAACGGTCAGGGCTGGATTGAGACCCAGTACTTC	CASSINGQGWIETQYF
TRBV25-1	-	TRBJ2-3	TGTGCCAGCAGTGAATTTGAGGGGCAGGCAGATACGCAGTATTTT	CASSEFEGQADTQYF